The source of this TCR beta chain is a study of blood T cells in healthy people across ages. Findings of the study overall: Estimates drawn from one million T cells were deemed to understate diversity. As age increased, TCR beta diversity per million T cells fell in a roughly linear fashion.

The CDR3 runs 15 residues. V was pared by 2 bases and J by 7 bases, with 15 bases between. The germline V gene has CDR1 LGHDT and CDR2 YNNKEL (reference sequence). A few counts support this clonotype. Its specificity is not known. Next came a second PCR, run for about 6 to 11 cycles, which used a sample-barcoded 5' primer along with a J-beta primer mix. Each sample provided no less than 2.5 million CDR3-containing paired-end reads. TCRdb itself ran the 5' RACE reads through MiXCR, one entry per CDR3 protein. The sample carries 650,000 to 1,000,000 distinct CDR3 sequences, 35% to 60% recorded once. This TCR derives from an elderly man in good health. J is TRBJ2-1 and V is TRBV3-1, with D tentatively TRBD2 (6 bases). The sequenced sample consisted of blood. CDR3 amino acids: CASSQRTGGGNEQFF. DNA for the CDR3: TGTGCCAGCAGCCAAAGAACGGGCGGAGGGAATGAGCAGTTCTTC.